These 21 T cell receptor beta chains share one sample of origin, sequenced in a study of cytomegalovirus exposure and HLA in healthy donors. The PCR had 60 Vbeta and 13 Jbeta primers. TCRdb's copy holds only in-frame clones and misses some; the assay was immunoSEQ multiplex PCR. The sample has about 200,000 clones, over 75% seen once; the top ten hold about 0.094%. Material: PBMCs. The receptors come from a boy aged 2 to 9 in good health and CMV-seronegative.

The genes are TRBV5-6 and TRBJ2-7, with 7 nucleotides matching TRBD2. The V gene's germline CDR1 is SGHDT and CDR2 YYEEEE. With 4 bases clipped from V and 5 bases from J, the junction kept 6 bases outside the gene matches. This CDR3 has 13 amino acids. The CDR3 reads CASSVLGGNEQYF. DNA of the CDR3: TGTGCCAGCAGCGTCTTGGGGGGGAACGAGCAGTACTTC.

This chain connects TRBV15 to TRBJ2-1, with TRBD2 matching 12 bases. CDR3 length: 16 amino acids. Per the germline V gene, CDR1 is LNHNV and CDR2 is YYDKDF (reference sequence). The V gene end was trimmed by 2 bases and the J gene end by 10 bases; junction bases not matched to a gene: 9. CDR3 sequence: CATSRLTSGGPREQFF. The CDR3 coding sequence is TGTGCCACCAGCAGATTAACTAGCGGGGGGCCGAGGGAGCAGTTCTTC. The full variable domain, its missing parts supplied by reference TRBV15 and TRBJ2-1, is DAMVIQNPRYQVTQFGKPVTLSCSQTLNHNVMYWYQQKSSQAPKLLFHYYDKDFNNEADTPDNFQSRRPNTSFCFLDIRSPGLGDTAMYLCATSRLTSGGPREQFFGPGTRLTVL.

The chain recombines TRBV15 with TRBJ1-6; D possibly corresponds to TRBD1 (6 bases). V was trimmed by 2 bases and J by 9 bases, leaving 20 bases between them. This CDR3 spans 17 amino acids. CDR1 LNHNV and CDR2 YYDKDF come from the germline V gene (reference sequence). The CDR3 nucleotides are TGTGCCACCAGCAGAACAGGGCAGGGTTTGGGGAGTTCACCCCTCCACTTT. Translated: CATSRTGQGLGSSPLHF. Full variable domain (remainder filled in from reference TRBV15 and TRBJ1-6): DAMVIQNPRYQVTQFGKPVTLSCSQTLNHNVMYWYQQKSSQAPKLLFHYYDKDFNNEADTPDNFQSRRPNTSFCFLDIRSPGLGDTAMYLCATSRTGQGLGSSPLHFGNGTRLTVT.

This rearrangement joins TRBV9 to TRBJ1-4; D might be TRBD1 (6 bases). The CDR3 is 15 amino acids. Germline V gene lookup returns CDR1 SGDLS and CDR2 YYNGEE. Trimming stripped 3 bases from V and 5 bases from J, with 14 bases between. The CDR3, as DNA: TGTGCCAGCAGCGCCAAGGACAGAGCGAATGAAAAACTGTTTTTT. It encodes CASSAKDRANEKLFF.

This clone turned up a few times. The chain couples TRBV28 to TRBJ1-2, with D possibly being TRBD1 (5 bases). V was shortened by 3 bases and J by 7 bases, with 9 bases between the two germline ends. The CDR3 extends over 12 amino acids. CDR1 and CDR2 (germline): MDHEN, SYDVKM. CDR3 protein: CASSFIQAGYTF. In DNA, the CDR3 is TGTGCCAGCAGTTTCATACAGGCTGGCTACACCTTC.

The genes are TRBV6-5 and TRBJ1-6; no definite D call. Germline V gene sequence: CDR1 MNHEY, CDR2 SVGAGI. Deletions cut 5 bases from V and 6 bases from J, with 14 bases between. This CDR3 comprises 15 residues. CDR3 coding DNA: TGTGCCAGCAGTCGGGCGGGCTTGATTAATTCACCCCTCCACTTT. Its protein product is CASSRAGLINSPLHF.

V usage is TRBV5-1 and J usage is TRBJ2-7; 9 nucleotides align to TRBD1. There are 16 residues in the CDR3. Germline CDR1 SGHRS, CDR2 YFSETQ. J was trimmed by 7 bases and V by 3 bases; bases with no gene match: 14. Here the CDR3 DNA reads TGCGCCAGCAGCTCGAGACCGGGACAGGGACTTCGGGAGCAGTACTTC. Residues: CASSSRPGQGLREQYF.

CDR3: CASSLDVGNGYTF. The CDR3 coding sequence is TGCGCCAGCAGCTTGGATGTGGGCAATGGCTACACCTTC. V and J are TRBV5-1 and TRBJ1-2; no reliable D call. This CDR3 has 13 amino acids. Germline CDR1 SGHRS, CDR2 YFSETQ. V lost 0 bases to trimming and J lost 6 bases, with 9 bases between them.

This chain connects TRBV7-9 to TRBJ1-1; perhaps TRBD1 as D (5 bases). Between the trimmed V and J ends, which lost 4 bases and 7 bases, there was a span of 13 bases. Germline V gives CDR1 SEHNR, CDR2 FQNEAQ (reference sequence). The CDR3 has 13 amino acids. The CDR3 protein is CASSSLEGIEAFF. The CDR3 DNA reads TGTGCCAGCAGCTCCCTGGAGGGGATTGAAGCTTTCTTT.

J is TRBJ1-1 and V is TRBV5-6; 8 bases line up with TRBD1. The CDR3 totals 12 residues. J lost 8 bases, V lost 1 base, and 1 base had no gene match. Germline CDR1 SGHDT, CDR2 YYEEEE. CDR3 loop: CASSLRQGEAFF. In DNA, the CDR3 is TGTGCCAGCAGCTTGCGACAGGGGGAAGCTTTCTTT.

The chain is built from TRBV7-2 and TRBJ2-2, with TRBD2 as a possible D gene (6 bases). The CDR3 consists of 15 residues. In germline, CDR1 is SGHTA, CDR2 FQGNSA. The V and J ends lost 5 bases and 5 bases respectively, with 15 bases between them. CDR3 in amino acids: CASSPENSGTGELFF. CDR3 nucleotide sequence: TGTGCCAGCAGCCCAGAGAATAGCGGAACCGGGGAGCTGTTTTTT.

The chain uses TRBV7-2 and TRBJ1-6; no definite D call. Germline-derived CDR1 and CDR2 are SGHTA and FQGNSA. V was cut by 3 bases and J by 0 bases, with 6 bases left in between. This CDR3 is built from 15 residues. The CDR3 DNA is TGTGCCAGCAGCTTGGGAGTCTCCTATAATTCACCCCTCCACTTT. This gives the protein CASSLGVSYNSPLHF.

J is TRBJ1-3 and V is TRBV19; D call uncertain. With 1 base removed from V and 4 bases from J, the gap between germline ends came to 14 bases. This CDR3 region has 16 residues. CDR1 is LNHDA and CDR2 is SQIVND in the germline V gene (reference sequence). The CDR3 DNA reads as TGTGCCAGTAGTATAGGGCGACATCCTCGCGGAAACACCATATATTTT. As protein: CASSIGRHPRGNTIYF.

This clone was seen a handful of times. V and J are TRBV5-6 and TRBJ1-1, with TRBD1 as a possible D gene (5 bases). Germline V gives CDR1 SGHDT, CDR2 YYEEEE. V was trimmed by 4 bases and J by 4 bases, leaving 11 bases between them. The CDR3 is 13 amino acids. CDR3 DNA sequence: TGTGCCAGCAGCCAGGTGGGGGGCACTGAAGCTTTCTTT. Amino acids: CASSQVGGTEAFF. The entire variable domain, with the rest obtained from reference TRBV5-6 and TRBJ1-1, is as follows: DAGVTQSPTHLIKTRGQQVTLRCSPKSGHDTVSWYQQALGQGPQFIFQYYEEEERQRGNFPDRFSGHQFPNYSSELNVNALLLGDSALYLCASSQVGGTEAFFGQGTRLTVV.

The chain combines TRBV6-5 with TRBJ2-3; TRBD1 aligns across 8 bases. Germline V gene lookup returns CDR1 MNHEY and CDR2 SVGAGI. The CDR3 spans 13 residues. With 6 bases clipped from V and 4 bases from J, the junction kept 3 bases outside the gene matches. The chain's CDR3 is CASRRQGPDTQYF. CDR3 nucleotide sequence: TGTGCCAGCAGGCGACAGGGGCCAGATACGCAGTATTTT.

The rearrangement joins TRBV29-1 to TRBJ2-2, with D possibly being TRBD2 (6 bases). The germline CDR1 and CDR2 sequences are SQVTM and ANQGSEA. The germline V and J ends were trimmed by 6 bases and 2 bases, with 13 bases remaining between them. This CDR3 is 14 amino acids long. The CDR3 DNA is TGCAGCGTGCCGGGACTTATAAACACCGGGGAGCTGTTTTTT. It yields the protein CSVPGLINTGELFF.

The CDR3 coding sequence is TGTGCCAGCAGCAACAGGCCCCGAATAATACCTACCGGGGAGCTGTTTTTT. This codes for CASSNRPRIIPTGELFF. The chain is built from TRBV11-2 and TRBJ2-2; TRBD1 is a possible D gene (5 bases). Per germline, CDR1 SGHAT and CDR2 FQNNGV. The CDR3 consists of 17 residues. V lost 5 bases to trimming and J lost 5 bases, with 21 bases between them.

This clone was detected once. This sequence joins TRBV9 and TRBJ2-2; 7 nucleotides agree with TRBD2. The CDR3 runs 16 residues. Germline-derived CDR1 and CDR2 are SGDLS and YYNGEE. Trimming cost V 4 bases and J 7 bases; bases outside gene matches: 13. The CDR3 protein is CASSPGTEGGYGELFF. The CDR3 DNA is TGTGCCAGCAGCCCCGGGACGGAGGGAGGGTACGGGGAGCTGTTTTTT.

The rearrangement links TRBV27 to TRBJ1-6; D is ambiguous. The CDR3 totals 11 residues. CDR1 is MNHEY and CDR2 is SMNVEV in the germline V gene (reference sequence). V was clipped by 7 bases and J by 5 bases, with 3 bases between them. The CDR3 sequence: CASNNNSPLHF. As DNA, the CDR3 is TGTGCCAGCAACAATAATTCACCCCTCCACTTT.

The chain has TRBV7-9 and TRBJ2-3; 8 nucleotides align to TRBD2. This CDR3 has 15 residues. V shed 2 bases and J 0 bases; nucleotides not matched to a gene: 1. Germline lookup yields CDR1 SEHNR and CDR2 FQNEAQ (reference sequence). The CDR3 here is CASSLPSGSTDTQYF. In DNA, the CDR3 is TGTGCCAGCAGCTTACCTAGCGGGAGCACAGATACGCAGTATTTT.

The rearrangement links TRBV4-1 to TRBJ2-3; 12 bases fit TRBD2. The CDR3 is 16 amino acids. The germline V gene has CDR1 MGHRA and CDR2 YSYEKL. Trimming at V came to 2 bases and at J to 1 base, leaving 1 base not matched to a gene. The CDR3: CASSQRTSGGTDTQYF. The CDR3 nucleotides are TGCGCCAGCAGCCAACGGACTAGCGGGGGCACAGATACGCAGTATTTT.